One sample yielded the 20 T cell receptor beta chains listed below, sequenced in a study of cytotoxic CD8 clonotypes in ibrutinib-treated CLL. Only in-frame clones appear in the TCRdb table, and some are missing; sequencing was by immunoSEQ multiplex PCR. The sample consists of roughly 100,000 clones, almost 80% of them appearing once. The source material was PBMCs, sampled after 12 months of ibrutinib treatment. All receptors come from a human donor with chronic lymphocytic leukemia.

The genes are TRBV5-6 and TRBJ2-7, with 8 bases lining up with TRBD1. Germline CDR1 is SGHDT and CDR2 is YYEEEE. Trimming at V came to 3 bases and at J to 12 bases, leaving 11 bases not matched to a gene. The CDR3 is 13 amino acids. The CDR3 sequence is CASSSEDRGRLYF. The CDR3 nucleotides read TGTGCCAGCAGCTCAGAAGACAGGGGCCGCTTGTACTTC.

The CDR3: CASSYSIRGYGYTF. CDR3 nucleotide sequence: TGTGCCAGCAGTTACTCGATTCGAGGGTATGGCTACACCTTC. This chain connects TRBV6-5 to TRBJ1-2; D unresolved. The V end lost 0 bases, the J end lost 5 bases, and 10 bases lay between the germline ends. Per germline, CDR1 MNHEY and CDR2 SVGAGI. This CDR3 region has 14 residues.

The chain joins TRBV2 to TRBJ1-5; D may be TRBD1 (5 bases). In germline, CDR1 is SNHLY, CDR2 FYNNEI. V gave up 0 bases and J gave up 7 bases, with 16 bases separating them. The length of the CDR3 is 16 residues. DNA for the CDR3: TGTGCCAGCAGTGAAGCGTCCAAAGGGGTTGGACAGCCCCAGCATTTT. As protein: CASSEASKGVGQPQHF. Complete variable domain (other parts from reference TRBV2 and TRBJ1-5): EPEVTQTPSHQVTQMGQEVILRCVPISNHLYFYWYRQILGQKVEFLVSFYNNEISEKSEIFDDQFSVERPDGSNFTLKIRSTKLEDSAMYFCASSEASKGVGQPQHFGDGTRLSIL.

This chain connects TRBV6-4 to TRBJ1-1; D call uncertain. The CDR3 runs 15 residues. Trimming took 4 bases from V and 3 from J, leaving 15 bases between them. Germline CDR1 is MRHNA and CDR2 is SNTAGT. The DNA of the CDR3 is TGTGCCAGCAGTGTCCGGACGGAGGAAGACACTGAAGCTTTCTTT. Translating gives CASSVRTEEDTEAFF.

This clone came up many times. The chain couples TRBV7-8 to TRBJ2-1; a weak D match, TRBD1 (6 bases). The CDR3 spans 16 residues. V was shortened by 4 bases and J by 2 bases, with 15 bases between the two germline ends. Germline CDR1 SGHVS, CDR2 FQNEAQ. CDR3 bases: TGTGCCAGCAGCTCGAGGACAGCTCCGCCCTACAATGAGCAGTTCTTC. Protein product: CASSSRTAPPYNEQFF.

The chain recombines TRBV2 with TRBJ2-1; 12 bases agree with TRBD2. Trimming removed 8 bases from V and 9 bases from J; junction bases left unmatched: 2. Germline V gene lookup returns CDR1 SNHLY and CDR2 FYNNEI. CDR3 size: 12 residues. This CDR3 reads CASAGLAGEQFF. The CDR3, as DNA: TGTGCCAGCGCGGGACTAGCGGGTGAGCAGTTCTTC.

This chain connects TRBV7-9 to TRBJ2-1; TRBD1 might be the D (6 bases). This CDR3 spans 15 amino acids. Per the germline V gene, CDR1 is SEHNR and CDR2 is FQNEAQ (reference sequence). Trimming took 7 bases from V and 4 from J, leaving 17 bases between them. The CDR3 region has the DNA TGTGCCAGCACCCAACAGGGTAACTCATACAATGAGCAGTTCTTC. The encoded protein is CASTQQGNSYNEQFF.

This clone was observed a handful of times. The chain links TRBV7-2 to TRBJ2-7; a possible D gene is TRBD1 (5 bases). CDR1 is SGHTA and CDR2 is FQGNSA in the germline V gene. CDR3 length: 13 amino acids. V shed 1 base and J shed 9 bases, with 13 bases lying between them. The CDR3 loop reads CASSLEGFGAQYF. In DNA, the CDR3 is TGTGCCAGCAGCTTAGAGGGCTTTGGGGCGCAGTACTTC.

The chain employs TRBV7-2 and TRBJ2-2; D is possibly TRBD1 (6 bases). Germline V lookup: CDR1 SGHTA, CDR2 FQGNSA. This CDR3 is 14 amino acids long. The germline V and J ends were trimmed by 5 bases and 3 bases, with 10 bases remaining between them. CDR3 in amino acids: CASSPGVYTGELFF. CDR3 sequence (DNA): TGTGCCAGCAGCCCAGGGGTCTACACCGGGGAGCTGTTTTTT.

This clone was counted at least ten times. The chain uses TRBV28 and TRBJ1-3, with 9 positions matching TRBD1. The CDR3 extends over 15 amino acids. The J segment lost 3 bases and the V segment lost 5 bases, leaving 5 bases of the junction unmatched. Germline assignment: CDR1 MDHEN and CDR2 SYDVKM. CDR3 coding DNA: TGTGCCAGCAGTCATACAGGGGGCGATGGAAACACCATATATTTT. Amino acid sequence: CASSHTGGDGNTIYF.

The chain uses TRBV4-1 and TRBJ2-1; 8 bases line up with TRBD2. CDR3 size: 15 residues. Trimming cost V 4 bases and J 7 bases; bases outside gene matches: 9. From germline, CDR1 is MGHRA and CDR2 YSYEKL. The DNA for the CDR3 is TGCGCCAGCAGCCTCCGGGGGGGCCTTAATAATGAGCAGTTCTTC. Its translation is CASSLRGGLNNEQFF.

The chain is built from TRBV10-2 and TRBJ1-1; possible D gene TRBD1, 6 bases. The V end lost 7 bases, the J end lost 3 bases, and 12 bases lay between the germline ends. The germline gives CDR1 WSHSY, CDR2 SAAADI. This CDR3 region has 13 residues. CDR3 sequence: CASIRGADTEAFF. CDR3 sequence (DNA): TGCGCCAGCATCCGGGGGGCGGACACTGAAGCTTTCTTT.

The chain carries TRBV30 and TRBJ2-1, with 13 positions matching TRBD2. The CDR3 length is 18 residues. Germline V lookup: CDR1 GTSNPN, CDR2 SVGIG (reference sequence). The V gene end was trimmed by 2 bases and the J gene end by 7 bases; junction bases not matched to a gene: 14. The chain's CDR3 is CAWSTSGGAVGVGNEQFF. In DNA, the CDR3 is TGTGCCTGGAGTACTAGCGGGGGGGCAGTCGGAGTTGGGAATGAGCAGTTCTTC. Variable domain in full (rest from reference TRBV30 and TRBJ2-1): SQTIHQWPATLVQPVGSPLSLECTVEGTSNPNLYWYRQAAGRGLQLLFYSVGIGQISSEVPQNLSASRPQDRQFILSSKKLLLSDSGFYLCAWSTSGGAVGVGNEQFFGPGTRLTVL.

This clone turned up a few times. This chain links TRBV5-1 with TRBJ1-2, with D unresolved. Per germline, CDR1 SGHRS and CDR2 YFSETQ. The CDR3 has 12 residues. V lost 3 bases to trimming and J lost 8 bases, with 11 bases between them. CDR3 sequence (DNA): TGCGCCAGCAGCTCCGACCTCTCCGGCTACACCTTC. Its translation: CASSSDLSGYTF.

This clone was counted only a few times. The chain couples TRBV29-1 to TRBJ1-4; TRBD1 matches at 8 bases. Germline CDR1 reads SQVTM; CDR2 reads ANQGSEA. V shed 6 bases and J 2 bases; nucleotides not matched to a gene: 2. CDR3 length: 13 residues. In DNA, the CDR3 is TGCAGCGTATGGACAGGGACTAATGAAAAACTGTTTTTT. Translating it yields CSVWTGTNEKLFF.

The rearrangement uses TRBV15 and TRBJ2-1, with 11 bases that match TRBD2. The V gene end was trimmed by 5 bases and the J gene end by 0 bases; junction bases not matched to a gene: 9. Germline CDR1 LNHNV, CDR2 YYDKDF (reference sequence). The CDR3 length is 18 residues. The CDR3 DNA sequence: TGTGCCACCAGCGGGAAACTAGCGGGGGAACTCTCCTACAATGAGCAGTTCTTC. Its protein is CATSGKLAGELSYNEQFF.

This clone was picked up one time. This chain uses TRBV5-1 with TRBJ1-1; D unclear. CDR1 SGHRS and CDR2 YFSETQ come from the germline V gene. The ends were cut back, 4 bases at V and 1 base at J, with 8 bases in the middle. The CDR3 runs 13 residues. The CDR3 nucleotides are TGCGCCAGCAGCCCCCCAACGAACACTGAAGCTTTCTTT. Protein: CASSPPTNTEAFF.

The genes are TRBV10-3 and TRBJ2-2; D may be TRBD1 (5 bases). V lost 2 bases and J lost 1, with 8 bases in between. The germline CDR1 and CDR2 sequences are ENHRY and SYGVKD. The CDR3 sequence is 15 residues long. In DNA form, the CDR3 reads TGTGCCATCAGTGAGGTAGGACAGAACACCGGGGAGCTGTTTTTT. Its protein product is CAISEVGQNTGELFF.

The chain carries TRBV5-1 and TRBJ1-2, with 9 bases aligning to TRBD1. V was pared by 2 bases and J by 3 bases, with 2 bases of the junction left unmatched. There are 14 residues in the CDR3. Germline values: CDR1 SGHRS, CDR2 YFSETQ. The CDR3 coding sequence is TGCGCCAGCAGCTTCCGGGACAGGGACTATGGCTACACCTTC. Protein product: CASSFRDRDYGYTF.

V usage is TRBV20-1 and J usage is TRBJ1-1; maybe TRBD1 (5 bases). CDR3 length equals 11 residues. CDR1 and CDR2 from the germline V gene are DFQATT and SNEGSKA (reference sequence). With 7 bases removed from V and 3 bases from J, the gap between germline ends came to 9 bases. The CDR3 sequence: CSVGGDTEAFF. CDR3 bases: TGCAGTGTGGGGGGGGACACTGAAGCTTTCTTT.